The sequence of this T cell receptor (beta chain) was determined in a study of cytomegalovirus exposure and HLA in healthy donors listed by TCRdb under 2017. As for the study more broadly: An earlier analysis of approximately 640 of the donors reported 250 to 350 Gb of sequence data and 100 million to 130 million unique TCR beta sequences from around 200 million T cells. Approximately 300 gigabases of sequencing data and 75 million to 85 million unique TCR sequences made up an early release that covered 640 HLA-typed donors. Among the roughly 390 genotyped donors, around 81% belonged to the genetic ancestry cluster associated with self-reported Caucasian donors. The study was designed to test whether signatures of past pathogen exposure could be identified by cataloging public T cell receptors. The study used immunosequencing to profile the T cell repertoires of 670 or so subjects and linked those repertoires to cytomegalovirus serostatus. In addition to the first cohort of 650 to 750 subjects, a separate validation cohort of 130 or so different subjects was used. To predict cytomegalovirus infection status, the study combined high-throughput TCR immunosequencing, statistical association of individual TCRs with disease status, and machine learning. To study patterns of TCR occurrence, a later analysis re-analyzed previously published TCR beta repertoires from hundreds of donors and added high-resolution HLA genotyping. In the later analysis, no new phenotypic data were used to find candidate immune exposures; instead, reliance was placed on TCR beta sequences and their occurrence across donors. To decide whether each TCR beta V gene segment behaved as functional or pseudogenic, an earlier analysis of approximately 590 of the donors relied on high-throughput TCR beta sequencing. Donor age, sex, ethnicity and CMV serostatus were compiled alongside the repertoire data. A later genetic analysis took genome-wide SNP genotypes for 398 of the 666 donors and used that subset as a discovery cohort. Every repertoire in the discovery cohort had been generated on one and the same sequencing platform. Class I and class II HLA loci were covered by the typing at four-digit resolution. The number of typed donors differed by locus: roughly 620-630 for A, B, C, DRB1 and DQB1; 500 to 550 for DQA1; around 610 for DPA1; and about 470 for DPB1. Because of strong linkage in the cohort, five DR-DQ haplotypes were treated as single units for association and clustering. On average, around 230,000 unique TCR beta nucleotide sequences were sequenced per donor among more than 350 genotyped donors of the cohort, with about 19% of those sequences being non-productive. General conclusions and limits of the study: A later analysis found that HLA-associated TCR beta chains were more clonally expanded and had lower generation probabilities than equally common non-associated chains. According to a later analysis, parvovirus B19, influenza, CMV and Epstein-Barr virus appeared linked to several top co-occurrence clusters. According to the authors, the approach could potentially be generalized to other disease states and immunological phenotypes. The classifier was reported to diagnose cytomegalovirus status with high specificity and sensitivity in both the original cohort and the validation cohort. Because counts were too low, about 15 rarely observed V segments, including chromosome 9 orphons, were left out of the earlier analysis of about 620 of the donors. Roughly uniform sequencing depth across donors was assumed in presence/absence analyses, although this assumption may not hold. A few of the identified cytomegalovirus-associated TCR beta chains were confirmed in vitro to be specific for cytomegalovirus antigens. Most TCR sequences were observed very rarely across donors, whereas some public TCRs were present in many individuals. In a later genetic analysis, a missense DCLRE1C variant was associated with V-gene and J-gene trimming of TCR beta chains, and the association was replicated in an independent cohort. In a later analysis, TCR association rates were found to vary across HLA loci, with the most associated TCRs seen for DRB1 alleles and the fewest for HLA-C alleles. A further reported finding was that TCR beta sequences accurately predicted the HLA-A and HLA-B alleles for most subjects in the first cohort. A cluster of highly shared sequence variants was judged likely to be a technical artifact of the sequencing pipeline. In this cohort, only TCR beta chains were sequenced, and detectable features were limited by the absence of alpha or paired-chain data. Because HLA typing was missing for some donors at each locus, association tests included only the typed subset. In a later analysis, 16,951 TCR beta sequences were associated with specific HLA alleles at a false discovery rate of 0.05. Most CMV-associated TCR beta chains appeared to be HLA-restricted in a later analysis, and the HLA associations seemed to be driven largely by CMV exposure. According to a later genetic analysis, donors in an Asian-associated ancestry cluster had fewer N-insertions in productive TCRs than the approximately 700-donor mean. An earlier analysis of some 560 of the donors showed that most TCR beta V segments appeared in productive rearrangements either about 87% or about 30% of the time, which broadly matched IMGT annotations. Strong co-occurrence of HLA alleles, especially DR and DQ, made assigning TCR associations to individual alleles difficult. The only immune exposure information available for the cohort was CMV serostatus. In the study, 150 to 200 TCR beta chains were listed as associated with cytomegalovirus. Some IMGT-functional V segments, including TRBV6-2 and TRBV6-3, could not be distinguished by the 87-base-pair reads and were therefore excluded. Correlated functional status among segregating V segments might be attributable to linkage disequilibrium, but an unknown experimental factor could not be ruled out.

The receptor library was made with the immunoSEQ multiplex PCR assay. For the multiplex PCR, a mixture combining 60 forward primers for TCR Vbeta segments and 13 reverse primers for TCR Jbeta segments was used. Amplification of the CDR3 region of rearranged TCR beta genes was performed with a multiplex PCR assay on genomic DNA. Amplified TCR beta libraries were sequenced as 87-base-pair reads on the Illumina HiSeq System. The source study handled its data this way. In a later analysis, tens of millions of unique TCR beta chains were counted across the 650 to 750 repertoires, and roughly 11 million of these chains were shared by at least two donors. To remove PCR and sequencing errors, raw reads were error-corrected and collapsed into unique sequences using a nearest-neighbor algorithm that merged closely related sequences. CDR3 sequences were aligned to IMGT reference sequences to assign V, D and J gene segments. For a sequence to be retained, a match of at least six nucleotides to both a V gene segment and a J gene segment was required. Rearrangements were called productive when the CDR3 lacked stop codons and stayed in frame with V and J; all others were non-productive. Following IMGT convention, CDR3 was defined as the stretch from the second conserved V-encoded cysteine to the conserved J-encoded phenylalanine. Sequences without an unambiguous match to a single V gene segment were excluded from the earlier analysis of 587 of the donors. In an earlier analysis of about 590 of the donors, a V segment was called functional when productive rearrangements were above 56.7%, and segregating when the standard deviation between donors exceeded 5%. To diagnose cytomegalovirus status from the catalog of TCR beta chain sequences, a statistical classification framework was built. V and J gene assignment, in a later analysis, came from comparing TCR nucleotide sequences with IMGT/GENE-DB human TR gene sequences. The TCRdist pipeline was used in a later analysis to assign CDR3 sequences and most-parsimonious VDJ recombination scenarios. A later analysis defined each TCR beta chain by its CDR3 amino acid sequence plus V-gene family, and excluded reads lacking a unique V-gene family. In a later analysis, fewer than 600 highly shared, low-generation-probability nucleotide sequences were removed to address suspected cross-contamination and a sequencing artifact. In a later analysis, a clonal expansion index was calculated for each public chain from normalized within-repertoire ranks of inferred template counts. Generation probabilities in a later analysis came from a VDJ recombination model fitted to out-of-frame rearrangements, and those results were checked against IGoR. In a later analysis, TCR-TCR, TCR-HLA and TCR-CMV co-occurrence was scored with hypergeometric tests, and a repertoire-size bias correction was applied to TCR pairs. False discovery rates were estimated in a later analysis by permuting HLA or CMV assignments 20 times. A later analysis grouped co-occurring TCRs with DBSCAN, adding TCRdist sequence similarity when clustering within HLA-allele-positive subsets. Repertoires with fewer than 30,000 or more than 120,000 public chains, plus five repertoires with anomalous nucleotide sharing, were excluded from co-occurrence clustering. TCRdb holds this immuneACCESS table with in-frame rearrangements only. Some clones are missing; in checked studies, unresolved V genes explain under half, and the rest has no known cause. V and J calls and clone size are as listed in that table; D and trimming were resolved from the DNA. In this sample the table shows under 200,000 clones, around 80% of which occur a single time. Together, the top ten hold about 0.8% of the sample.

This clone was observed once. Its antigen remains unidentified. Base-call qualities are not available, and no considerably larger clone is one nucleotide away. The CDR3 starts with the cysteine, ends with the phenylalanine, and has 13 residues. Only the CDR3 DNA is retained, 39 bases long and in frame from the first base. Here V drops 8 bases and J drops 7 bases, and the junction holds 8 bases not matched to any gene. Via the germline V gene, CDR1 is MDHEN and CDR2 SYDVKM. The cohort consisted of 600 or so healthy bone marrow donors. At the time of sampling, every cohort member was nominally healthy, though immune exposures that went unrecorded were likely present. The donor tested CMV seronegative, placing the donor among the roughly 350 seronegative members of the cohort. A peripheral blood sample was collected from each donor, and TCR beta sequencing was performed on peripheral blood mononuclear cells. The Qiagen DNeasy Blood Extraction Kit was used to extract genomic DNA from the blood cell samples.

This TCR came from a female donor in good health and CMV-seronegative. This sequence uses TRBV28 and TRBJ2-4; TRBD1 aligns with 7 central bases. Sequencing used PBMCs. CDR3 sequence: CASGPPGQNIQYF. The DNA sequence reads TGTGCCAGCGGACCCCCGGGACAGAACATTCAGTACTTC.